The subject of this entry is one T cell receptor (beta chain). What it binds is unknown. This sample stems from a study of response to subunit inactivated influenza vaccine. Study-wide results and caveats: The authors offered the suggestion that each seasonal influenza vaccination recruits few new T cells.

TCRdb fed the RT-PCR reads into MiXCR, producing one record per CDR3 protein. This repertoire shows about 520,000 distinct CDR3 sequences, roughly 9.7% found once; its top ten account for more than 10%. There are 14 residues in the CDR3. CDR1 and CDR2 from the germline V gene are SGHTS and YDEGEE. With 3 bases clipped from V and 5 bases from J, the junction kept 7 bases outside the gene matches. The sequence was collected from a man aged 50 to 60 who received an inactivated influenza vaccine. V is TRBV5-8 and J is TRBJ2-7, with 8 bases identical to TRBD2. Material: PBMCs from blood, obtained about 6 weeks after vaccination. This CDR3 is CASSSGLAPHEQYF. CDR3 sequence (DNA): TGTGCCAGCAGCTCTGGACTAGCTCCCCACGAGCAGTACTTC.